This is a list of T cell receptor beta chains from one sample in a study of T cell responses to AZD1222 COVID-19 vaccine. This table comes from immunoSEQ multiplex PCR, and its TCRdb copy is limited to in-frame clones, with some not included. Here the sample spans fewer than 85,000 clones, about 87% being singletons. Sequencing used peripheral blood, obtained on day 0 of AZD1222 vaccination. These receptors originate from an adult in good health. Both conserved end residues are part of each CDR3. Fields, in order: J gene, clone size, D gene, V gene, CDR3 protein, CDR3 DNA. D genes are given only for firm matches. Only some rows state a clone size, as once, few, many or a class for expanded clones.

j_gene: TRBJ2-1
abundance: NA
d_gene: NA
v_gene: TRBV19
CDR3aa: CASSIARYNEQFF
CDR3nt: TGTGCCAGTAGTATTGCCAGGTACAATGAGCAGTTCTTC

j_gene: TRBJ2-2
abundance: few
d_gene: TRBD2
v_gene: TRBV5-1
CDR3aa: CASSFRTSGSPGGGELFF
CDR3nt: TGCGCCAGCAGCTTCAGGACTAGCGGGAGTCCTGGGGGCGGGGAGCTGTTTTTT

j_gene: TRBJ2-1
abundance: NA
d_gene: NA
v_gene: TRBV3-1/TRBV3-2
CDR3aa: CASSQDAWDEQFF
CDR3nt: TGTGCCAGCAGCCAAGATGCCTGGGATGAGCAGTTCTTC

j_gene: TRBJ1-6
abundance: NA
d_gene: NA
v_gene: TRBV6-4
CDR3aa: CASSAQGSDSPLHF
CDR3nt: TGTGCCAGCAGTGCCCAGGGGTCAGATTCACCCCTCCACTTT

j_gene: TRBJ1-5
abundance: NA
d_gene: NA
v_gene: TRBV19
CDR3aa: CASSMGPGENQPQHF
CDR3nt: TGTGCCAGTAGTATGGGGCCAGGGGAAAATCAGCCCCAGCATTTT

j_gene: TRBJ1-1
abundance: NA
d_gene: NA
v_gene: TRBV28
CDR3aa: CAGRGPNTEAFF
CDR3nt: TGTGCCGGCCGTGGGCCGAACACTGAAGCTTTCTTT

j_gene: TRBJ2-7
abundance: NA
d_gene: NA
v_gene: TRBV12-3/TRBV12-4
CDR3aa: CASSRPPYEQYF
CDR3nt: TGTGCCAGCAGTCGCCCCCCGTACGAGCAGTACTTC

j_gene: TRBJ2-7
abundance: few
d_gene: NA
v_gene: TRBV27
CDR3aa: CASSRYRVSDEQYF
CDR3nt: TGTGCCAGCAGTCGTTACAGGGTTAGCGACGAGCAGTACTTC

j_gene: TRBJ1-5
abundance: NA
d_gene: NA
v_gene: TRBV7-8
CDR3aa: CASSIEPPEVINQPQHF
CDR3nt: TGTGCCAGCAGCATCGAGCCCCCGGAGGTGATCAATCAGCCCCAGCATTTT

j_gene: TRBJ1-6
abundance: NA
d_gene: NA
v_gene: TRBV15
CDR3aa: CATSRGLRTGLKASPLHF
CDR3nt: TGTGCCACCAGCAGAGGTTTGCGGACTGGGTTAAAAGCTTCACCCCTCCACTTT

j_gene: TRBJ2-3
abundance: NA
d_gene: NA
v_gene: TRBV29-1
CDR3aa: CSVVSGGGADTQYF
CDR3nt: TGCAGCGTCGTTAGCGGAGGGGGTGCAGATACGCAGTATTTT

j_gene: TRBJ1-1
abundance: NA
d_gene: NA
v_gene: TRBV6-2/TRBV6-3
CDR3aa: CASRPPGAEAFF
CDR3nt: TGTGCCAGCAGGCCTCCCGGGGCTGAAGCTTTCTTT

j_gene: TRBJ2-1
abundance: NA
d_gene: TRBD1
v_gene: TRBV18
CDR3aa: CASSGGSGTDYNEQFF
CDR3nt: TGTGCCAGCTCAGGGGGCTCCGGGACAGACTACAATGAGCAGTTCTTC

j_gene: TRBJ1-3
abundance: NA
d_gene: NA
v_gene: TRBV20-1
CDR3aa: CSASPPVTGWGSGNTIYF
CDR3nt: TGCAGTGCTAGTCCTCCCGTTACGGGCTGGGGCTCTGGAAACACCATATATTTT

j_gene: TRBJ2-1
abundance: NA
d_gene: NA
v_gene: TRBV4-2
CDR3aa: CASSQAGANSYNEQFF
CDR3nt: TGTGCCAGCAGCCAAGCGGGGGCTAACTCCTACAATGAGCAGTTCTTC

j_gene: TRBJ1-1
abundance: NA
d_gene: NA
v_gene: TRBV5-1
CDR3aa: CASSLGGGPQGEAFF
CDR3nt: TGCGCCAGCAGCTTGGGAGGCGGTCCTCAAGGCGAAGCTTTCTTT

j_gene: TRBJ2-5
abundance: once
d_gene: TRBD1
v_gene: TRBV4-2
CDR3aa: CASSQAGTGAQETQYF
CDR3nt: TGTGCCAGCAGCCAAGCAGGCACAGGGGCCCAAGAGACCCAGTACTTC

j_gene: TRBJ1-2
abundance: NA
d_gene: TRBD1
v_gene: TRBV5-6
CDR3aa: CASSPETGYGYTF
CDR3nt: TGTGCCAGCAGCCCCGAGACAGGGTATGGCTACACCTTC

j_gene: TRBJ2-7
abundance: NA
d_gene: NA
v_gene: TRBV24-1
CDR3aa: CATSGSSYEQYF
CDR3nt: TGTGCCACCAGTGGCAGCTCCTACGAGCAGTACTTC

j_gene: TRBJ1-2
abundance: NA
d_gene: TRBD1
v_gene: TRBV6-2/TRBV6-3
CDR3aa: CASSYVDRGYGYTF
CDR3nt: TGTGCCAGCAGTTATGTCGACAGGGGCTATGGCTACACCTTC

j_gene: TRBJ1-2
abundance: NA
d_gene: TRBD1
v_gene: TRBV7-2
CDR3aa: CASSLMGPGQGAGYTF
CDR3nt: TGTGCCAGCAGCTTAATGGGACCGGGACAGGGGGCGGGCTACACCTTC

j_gene: TRBJ2-7
abundance: NA
d_gene: TRBD1
v_gene: TRBV11-2
CDR3aa: CASRTGQGKFHEQYF
CDR3nt: TGTGCCAGCAGAACGGGACAGGGGAAATTCCACGAGCAGTACTTC

j_gene: TRBJ2-2
abundance: few
d_gene: NA
v_gene: TRBV5-1
CDR3aa: CASKRRGESVGELFF
CDR3nt: TGCGCCAGCAAACGACGCGGTGAAAGCGTCGGGGAGCTGTTTTTT

j_gene: TRBJ2-7
abundance: NA
d_gene: TRBD1
v_gene: TRBV28
CDR3aa: CASSPQGARYEQYF
CDR3nt: TGTGCCAGCAGCCCACAGGGGGCGCGGTACGAGCAGTACTTC

j_gene: TRBJ2-2
abundance: NA
d_gene: TRBD1
v_gene: TRBV9
CDR3aa: CASSVATGASLTGELFF
CDR3nt: TGTGCCAGCAGCGTAGCGACAGGGGCATCTCTCACCGGGGAGCTGTTTTTT

j_gene: TRBJ1-3
abundance: NA
d_gene: NA
v_gene: TRBV5-1
CDR3aa: CASSLPGWGDTIYF
CDR3nt: TGCGCCAGCAGCCTACCGGGTTGGGGAGACACCATATATTTT

j_gene: TRBJ1-6
abundance: NA
d_gene: NA
v_gene: TRBV5-1
CDR3aa: CASSLAGFPDNSPLHF
CDR3nt: TGCGCCAGCAGCTTGGCCGGGTTCCCCGATAATTCACCCCTCCACTTT

j_gene: TRBJ2-7
abundance: NA
d_gene: TRBD2
v_gene: TRBV19
CDR3aa: CASSMTGAGGQSYEQYF
CDR3nt: TGTGCCAGTAGTATGACCGGGGCGGGAGGACAATCCTACGAGCAGTACTTC

j_gene: TRBJ2-1
abundance: few
d_gene: TRBD2
v_gene: TRBV24-1
CDR3aa: CATSQREVGSYNEQFF
CDR3nt: TGTGCCACCAGTCAGCGGGAGGTTGGATCCTACAATGAGCAGTTCTTC

j_gene: TRBJ1-3
abundance: NA
d_gene: NA
v_gene: TRBV18
CDR3aa: CASSRGNDGNTIYF
CDR3nt: TGTGCCAGCTCACGAGGGAATGATGGAAACACCATATATTTT

j_gene: TRBJ2-1
abundance: NA
d_gene: NA
v_gene: TRBV5-1
CDR3aa: CASSLDGLSGPSRGIGEQFF
CDR3nt: TGCGCCAGCAGCTTGGATGGACTCTCGGGACCATCCCGGGGGATTGGTGAGCAGTTCTTC

j_gene: TRBJ1-5
abundance: NA
d_gene: TRBD1
v_gene: TRBV6-2/TRBV6-3
CDR3aa: CASSGTGGNQPQHF
CDR3nt: TGTGCCAGCAGTGGAACAGGGGGCAACCAGCCCCAGCATTTT

j_gene: TRBJ2-5
abundance: NA
d_gene: TRBD2
v_gene: TRBV2
CDR3aa: CASNPGLAGVKTETQYF
CDR3nt: TGTGCCAGTAATCCGGGACTAGCGGGAGTTAAGACAGAGACCCAGTACTTC

j_gene: TRBJ2-7
abundance: NA
d_gene: TRBD1
v_gene: TRBV5-1
CDR3aa: CASSLVDRGVEQYF
CDR3nt: TGCGCCAGCAGCTTGGTGGACAGGGGTGTCGAGCAGTACTTC

j_gene: TRBJ2-1
abundance: NA
d_gene: NA
v_gene: TRBV5-5
CDR3aa: CASSFDRLGNNEQFF
CDR3nt: TGTGCCAGCAGCTTTGACCGCCTTGGGAACAATGAGCAGTTCTTC

j_gene: TRBJ2-2
abundance: few
d_gene: NA
v_gene: TRBV9
CDR3aa: CASSVAGGENTGELFF
CDR3nt: TGTGCCAGCAGCGTAGCGGGCGGGGAGAACACCGGGGAGCTGTTTTTT

j_gene: TRBJ2-3
abundance: NA
d_gene: TRBD1
v_gene: TRBV28
CDR3aa: CASAESTGMSTDTQYF
CDR3nt: TGTGCCAGCGCCGAGTCGACAGGGATGAGCACAGATACGCAGTATTTT

j_gene: TRBJ1-2
abundance: NA
d_gene: NA
v_gene: TRBV6-1
CDR3aa: CASSEAGRGASGGGYTF
CDR3nt: TGTGCCAGCAGTGAAGCGGGACGGGGGGCCAGTGGTGGAGGCTACACCTTC

j_gene: TRBJ1-4
abundance: NA
d_gene: NA
v_gene: TRBV5-3
CDR3aa: CARSSCGQSVNEKLFF
CDR3nt: TGTGCCAGAAGCTCGTGTGGACAGAGCGTTAATGAAAAACTGTTTTTT

j_gene: TRBJ2-3
abundance: NA
d_gene: NA
v_gene: TRBV11-2
CDR3aa: CASRSLRTAEWTQYF
CDR3nt: TGTGCCAGCAGGTCCCTACGGACAGCCGAGTGGACGCAGTATTTT

j_gene: TRBJ1-2
abundance: NA
d_gene: TRBD1
v_gene: TRBV6-1
CDR3aa: CASSDGTGAGYTF
CDR3nt: TGTGCCAGCAGTGATGGGACAGGTGCAGGCTACACCTTC

j_gene: TRBJ2-7
abundance: NA
d_gene: NA
v_gene: TRBV7-9
CDR3aa: CASSFGGFSYEQYF
CDR3nt: TGTGCCAGCAGCTTTGGGGGGTTCTCCTACGAGCAGTACTTC

j_gene: TRBJ1-1
abundance: NA
d_gene: NA
v_gene: TRBV18
CDR3aa: CASSDRSANTEAFF
CDR3nt: TGTGCCAGCTCAGATAGGTCAGCAAACACTGAAGCTTTCTTT

j_gene: TRBJ1-1
abundance: NA
d_gene: NA
v_gene: TRBV19
CDR3aa: CASRNWIGVTEAFF
CDR3nt: TGTGCCAGCCGAAACTGGATAGGCGTCACTGAAGCTTTCTTT

j_gene: TRBJ1-5
abundance: NA
d_gene: TRBD1
v_gene: TRBV2
CDR3aa: CASSLISGQGDQPQHF
CDR3nt: TGTGCCAGCAGTCTGATTTCAGGACAGGGGGATCAGCCCCAGCATTTT

j_gene: TRBJ2-3
abundance: NA
d_gene: TRBD1
v_gene: TRBV10-3
CDR3aa: CAISESMSTRGPTDTQYF
CDR3nt: TGTGCCATCAGTGAGTCGATGTCCACCAGGGGGCCCACAGATACGCAGTATTTT

j_gene: TRBJ2-7
abundance: few
d_gene: NA
v_gene: TRBV5-1
CDR3aa: CASRQGLSLNYEQYF
CDR3nt: TGCGCCAGCAGGCAGGGCCTTAGTCTTAACTACGAGCAGTACTTC